This passage covers 7 T cell receptor beta chains from one sample sequenced in a study of cytomegalovirus exposure and HLA in healthy donors. Vbeta (60) and Jbeta (13) primers were used in the PCR. Assay used: immunoSEQ multiplex PCR; TCRdb lists only in-frame clones, some missing. In the table there are 150,000 to 200,000 clones, under 80% of which are singletons. Sequenced material: PBMCs. These receptors were taken from a man aged 40-50 years in good health and CMV-seronegative.

This clone was counted only a few times. V is TRBV10-3 and J is TRBJ2-5; TRBD2 might be the D (7 bases). The CDR3 loop spans 13 amino acids. Germline V lookup: CDR1 ENHRY, CDR2 SYGVKD. The germline V and J ends were trimmed by 6 bases and 5 bases, with 13 bases remaining between them. The CDR3 protein is CAIREGGEETQYF. For the CDR3, the DNA is TGTGCCATCAGGGAAGGGGGGGAGGAGACCCAGTACTTC.

The rearrangement uses TRBV13 and TRBJ1-1; 8 nucleotides match TRBD1. V was pared by 5 bases and J by 14 bases, with 16 bases of the junction left unmatched. The CDR3 contains 14 residues. The germline CDR1 and CDR2 sequences are PRHDT and FYEKMQ (reference sequence). In DNA form, the CDR3 reads TGTGCCAGCAGCGTAACCGGGACAGGTTTTACTGCCTTCTTT. Its protein is CASSVTGTGFTAFF.

The chain recombines TRBV11-2 with TRBJ1-4; D remains ambiguous. Germline loops: CDR1 SGHAT, CDR2 FQNNGV. The CDR3 consists of 14 residues. The V and J ends lost 5 bases and 7 bases respectively, with 14 bases between them. CDR3: CASSRVPEGEKLFF. CDR3 DNA sequence: TGTGCCAGCAGCCGGGTCCCAGAGGGTGAAAAACTGTTTTTT.

The chain couples TRBV6-6 to TRBJ1-5; 8 bases are a match to TRBD1. V shed 5 bases, J shed 4 bases, and the junction held 7 bases outside the gene matches. The CDR3 has 15 amino acids. CDR1 is MNHNY and CDR2 is SVGAGI in the germline V gene (reference sequence). The CDR3 region has the DNA TGTGCCAGCAGTCCACAGACAGGGGCGAATCAGCCCCAGCATTTT. It codes for CASSPQTGANQPQHF.

This chain links TRBV7-6 with TRBJ2-7, with TRBD2 matching over 10 bases. CDR3 length: 17 amino acids. The trim removed 4 bases at V and 2 bases at J, leaving 11 bases unmatched. Germline-derived CDR1 and CDR2 are SGHVS and FNYEAQ. This chain's CDR3 is CASSSHPASGGPYEQYF. The CDR3 DNA sequence: TGTGCCAGCAGCTCCCACCCGGCTAGCGGGGGTCCCTACGAGCAGTACTTC.

The chain carries TRBV5-4 and TRBJ1-2; 9 positions agree with TRBD1. Germline V gene data show CDR1 as SGHNT and CDR2 as YYREEE (reference sequence). The CDR3 has 14 amino acids. V gave up 6 bases and J gave up 5 bases; unmatched junction bases: 8. The CDR3: CASTPTGGGYGYTF. The CDR3 DNA reads TGTGCCAGCACCCCGACAGGGGGAGGGTATGGCTACACCTTC.

The V gene is TRBV30, the J gene TRBJ1-1; D remains unclear. Trimming left V 8 bases short and J 1 base short, with 5 bases between. Per germline, CDR1 GTSNPN and CDR2 SVGIG (reference sequence). The CDR3 contains 10 residues. CDR3 DNA: TGTGCCGGCGGGAACACTGAAGCTTTCTTT. It is translated as CAGGNTEAFF.